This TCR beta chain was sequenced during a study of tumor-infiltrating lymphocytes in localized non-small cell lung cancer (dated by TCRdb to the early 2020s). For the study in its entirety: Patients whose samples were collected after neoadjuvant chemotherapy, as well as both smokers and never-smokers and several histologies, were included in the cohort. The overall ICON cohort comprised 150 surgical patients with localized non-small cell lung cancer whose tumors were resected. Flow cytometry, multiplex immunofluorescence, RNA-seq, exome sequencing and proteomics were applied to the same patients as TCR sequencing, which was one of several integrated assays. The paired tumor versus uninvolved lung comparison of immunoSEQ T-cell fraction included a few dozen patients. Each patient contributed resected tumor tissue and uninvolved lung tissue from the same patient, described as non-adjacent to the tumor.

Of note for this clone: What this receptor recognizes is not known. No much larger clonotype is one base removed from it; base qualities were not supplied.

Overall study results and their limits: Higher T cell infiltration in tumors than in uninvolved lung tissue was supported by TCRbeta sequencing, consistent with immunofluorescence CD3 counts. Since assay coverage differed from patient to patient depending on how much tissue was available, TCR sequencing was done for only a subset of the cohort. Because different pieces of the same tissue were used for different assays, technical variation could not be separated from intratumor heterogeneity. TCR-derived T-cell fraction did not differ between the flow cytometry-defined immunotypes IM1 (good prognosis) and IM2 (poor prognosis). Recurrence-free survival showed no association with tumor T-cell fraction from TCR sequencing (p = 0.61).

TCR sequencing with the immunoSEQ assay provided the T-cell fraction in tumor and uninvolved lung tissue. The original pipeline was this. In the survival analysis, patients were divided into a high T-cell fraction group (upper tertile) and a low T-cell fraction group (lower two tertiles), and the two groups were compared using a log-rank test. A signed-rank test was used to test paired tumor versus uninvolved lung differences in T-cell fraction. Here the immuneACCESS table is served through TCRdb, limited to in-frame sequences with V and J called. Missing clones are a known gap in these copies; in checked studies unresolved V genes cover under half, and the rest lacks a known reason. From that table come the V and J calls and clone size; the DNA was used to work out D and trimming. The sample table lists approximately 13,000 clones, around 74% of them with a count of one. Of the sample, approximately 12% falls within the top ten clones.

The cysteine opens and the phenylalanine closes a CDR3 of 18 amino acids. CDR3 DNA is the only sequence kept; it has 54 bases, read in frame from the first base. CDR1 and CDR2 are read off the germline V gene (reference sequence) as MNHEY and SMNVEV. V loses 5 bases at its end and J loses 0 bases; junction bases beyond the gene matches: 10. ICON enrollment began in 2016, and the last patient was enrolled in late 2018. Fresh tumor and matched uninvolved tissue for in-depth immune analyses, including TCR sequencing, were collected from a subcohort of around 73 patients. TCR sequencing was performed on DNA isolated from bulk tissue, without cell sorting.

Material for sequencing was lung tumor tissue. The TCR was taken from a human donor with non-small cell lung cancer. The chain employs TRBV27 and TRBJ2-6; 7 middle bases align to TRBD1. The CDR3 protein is CASSLYVGQSSGANVLTF. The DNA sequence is TGTGCCAGCAGTCTGTATGTGGGACAGAGCTCTGGGGCCAACGTCCTGACTTTC.